This T cell receptor (beta chain) originates from a study of OX40 agonist ivuxolimab in advanced cancers. Overall study results and limits: At 0.1 to 3.0 mg/kg and by week 6, CD4+ and CD8+ T cells in the blood had expanded clonally.

The CDR3 spans 15 residues. Germline CDR1 and CDR2: SEHNR and FQNEAQ (reference sequence). The V end lost 8 bases, the J end lost 0 bases, and 14 bases lay between the germline ends. The data were produced by immunoSEQ multiplex PCR, yet TCRdb's version contains in-frame clones alone and is incomplete. The sample includes about 96,000 clones, about 92% of them seen just once. As to this clone: Its matching antigen is unknown.

This specimen was CD4+ or CD8+ T cells sorted from blood, taken in a trial of the OX40 agonist ivuxolimab. The receptor comes from an adult with an advanced solid tumor such as melanoma, head and neck, liver or kidney cancer. The chain combines TRBV7-9 with TRBJ2-1; D remains ambiguous. This CDR3 is CASGTGVSSYNEQFF. The CDR3 coding sequence is TGTGCCAGCGGCACCGGTGTCAGCTCCTACAATGAGCAGTTCTTC. The variable domain in full, with the rest retrieved from reference TRBV7-9 and TRBJ2-1, is DTGVSQNPRHKITKRGQNVTFRCDPISEHNRLYWYRQTLGQGPEFLTYFQNEAQLEKSRLLSDRFSAERPKGSFSTLEIQRTEQGDSAMYLCASGTGVSSYNEQFFGPGTRLTVL.